This record concerns one T cell receptor beta chain sequence. Its antigen is not identified. This entry is derived from a study of post-analysis software for immune sequencing data. General study points: Normalized Chao1 diversity was significantly reduced in patients versus controls. When the samples were clustered directly with F measure, those that had been prepared in the same batch showed strong co-clustering. Five TRBV segments were significantly more frequent in patients than in controls. TRBV5-6, TRBV5-1 and TRBV20-1 were among these segments.

The TCR beta cDNA libraries contained unique molecular identifiers. TCRdb passed the PCR reads through MiXCR, listing each CDR3 protein once. The sample holds around 700,000 distinct CDR3 sequences; approximately 59% are singletons and the top ten take approximately 11%. In germline, CDR1 is MDHEN, CDR2 SYDVKM. Between the trimmed V and J ends, which lost 3 bases and 4 bases, there was a span of 14 bases. The CDR3 contains 15 residues. The TCR originated in a girl aged 2-15 years with multiple sclerosis. Sequencing was done on a sample of blood. The rearrangement uses TRBV28 and TRBJ2-3; maybe TRBD1 (5 bases). Written as DNA, the CDR3 is TGTGCCAGCAGTTTCCGGCAGGGTGTCCCAGATACGCAGTATTTT. Amino acid sequence: CASSFRQGVPDTQYF.